This record covers a single T cell receptor (beta chain). Its matching antigen is unknown. CDR3 length equals 14 residues. The germline gives CDR1 DFQATT, CDR2 SNEGSKA (reference sequence). The junction had 6 bases not matched to a gene; V was cut back by 5 bases and J by 4 bases. The entry originates in a study of T cells after yellow fever vaccination. General study points: The secondary response was weaker, and its peak arrived faster, on day 5 versus 15.

Universal primer sites and UMIs were introduced during 5'RACE template-switching synthesis of TCR cDNA. TCRdb re-analysed the 5' RACE reads in MiXCR, keeping a single row per CDR3 protein. The sample lists 500,000 to 700,000 distinct CDR3 sequences, under 25% seen once, with around an eighth in the top ten. The material sequenced was PBMCs, taken 15 days after the yellow fever booster vaccination. This chain uses TRBV20-1 with TRBJ1-4, with 8 bases fitting TRBD1. The sequence was obtained from a man aged 25-40 years who received the YFV17D yellow fever vaccine. The CDR3 reads CSAPDRGGNEKLFF. The DNA for the CDR3 is TGCAGTGCTCCAGACAGGGGTGGTAATGAAAAACTGTTTTTT.